The clone carrying this T cell receptor beta chain turned up a few times. cDNA prepared by RNA extraction and subsequent reverse transcription served as the template for sequencing. The method was immunoSEQ multiplex PCR; TCRdb's version includes in-frame clones alone and lacks a portion of them. The sample comprises approximately 7,500 clones, 65% to 70% of which are singletons, and over 11% rests with the top ten. Germline CDR1 SGHAT, CDR2 FQNNGV. The CDR3 is 14 residues long. With 7 bases clipped from V and 4 bases from J, the junction kept 8 bases outside the gene matches. The entry originates in a study of CD8+ T cells in alopecia areata. Study as a whole: Twice a day, 5 to 10 mg of oral tofacitinib was administered to treated patients.

Sampling of alopecia areata patients yielded lesional scalp punch biopsies as well as peripheral blood. The chain uses TRBV11-2 and TRBJ2-3; 7 bases are shared with TRBD2. The source is a human donor with alopecia areata. Sequences were derived from skin, sampled at week 0. CDR3 in DNA: TGTGCCAGCAACTACGGCGGGGGTGCAGATACGCAGTATTTT. Its protein product is CASNYGGGADTQYF.